This TCR beta chain was captured by sequencing in a study of T cells after posttransplantation cyclophosphamide. This clone was seen repeatedly, ten times or more. Assay used: immunoSEQ multiplex PCR; TCRdb lists only in-frame clones, some missing. The specimen has roughly 49,000 clones, none found just once. This CDR3 is built from 13 residues. V was pared by 6 bases and J by 6 bases, with 5 bases of the junction left unmatched. Per the germline V gene, CDR1 is SNHLY and CDR2 is FYNNEI. The material sequenced was PBMCs. The rearrangement uses TRBV2 and TRBJ2-7; TRBD1 matches at 10 bases. This sequence originates from a man aged 40-50 years in good health, CMV-negative, and a related stem cell transplant donor. CDR3 residues: CASSRDRGGEQYF. The CDR3 coding sequence is TGTGCCAGCAGCCGGGACAGGGGAGGCGAGCAGTACTTC.